The 16 T cell receptor beta chains below come from one sample, sequenced in a study of cytomegalovirus exposure and HLA in healthy donors. This PCR relied on a set of 60 Vbeta primers and 13 Jbeta primers. Here immunoSEQ multiplex PCR was the method, and the copy in TCRdb shows in-frame clones only, minus some. The sample comprises around 120,000 clones, under 90% of which are singletons, and roughly 4% rests with the top ten. What was sequenced was PBMCs. These TCRs come from a woman aged 40 to 49 in good health and CMV-seronegative.

V usage is TRBV7-9 and J usage is TRBJ2-1, with a tentative D call TRBD2 (5 bases). Trimming shortened V by 6 bases and J by 15 bases, and 18 bases separated the two germline ends. Germline CDR1 SEHNR, CDR2 FQNEAQ (reference sequence). This CDR3 has 12 residues. CDR3 DNA: TGTGCCAGCAGTCGCGACTACCCCGTGCCGTTCTTC. This encodes CASSRDYPVPFF. The full variable domain, with the rest looked up from reference TRBV7-9 and TRBJ2-1, is DTGVSQNPRHKITKRGQNVTFRCDPISEHNRLYWYRQTLGQGPEFLTYFQNEAQLEKSRLLSDRFSAERPKGSFSTLEIQRTEQGDSAMYLCASSRDYPVPFFGPGTRLTVL.

For this clone: Compared with germline, one end of the junction differs, possibly owing to a read error. The chain couples TRBV2 to TRBJ1-4; no clear D. Germline V gene lookup returns CDR1 SNHLY and CDR2 FYNNEI. The CDR3 has 12 amino acids. The CDR3 loop reads CASTRINENLFF. DNA for the CDR3: TGTGCCAGCACGAGAATTAATGAAAACCTGTTTTTT.

The chain employs TRBV19 and TRBJ2-3, with D perhaps matching TRBD2 (6 bases). The CDR3 has 14 residues. V was trimmed by 3 bases and J by 3 bases, leaving 10 bases between them. Germline V lookup: CDR1 LNHDA, CDR2 SQIVND (reference sequence). Written as DNA, the CDR3 is TGTGCCAGTAGTATCGGGAGTCCGACAGATACGCAGTATTTT. It encodes CASSIGSPTDTQYF.

This clone was recorded once. This chain connects TRBV23-1 to TRBJ1-5; D remains ambiguous. TRBV23-1 is annotated as an ORF whose role is uncertain. V gave up 3 bases and J gave up 3 bases, with 18 bases separating them. The CDR3 consists of 17 residues. DNA of the CDR3: TGCGCCAGCAGTCAGACAAGAACAGACGATGACAATCAGCCCCAGCATTTT. This sequence encodes CASSQTRTDDDNQPQHF.

This clone was counted between two and nine times. The V call is TRBV9, the J call TRBJ2-1; 12 nucleotides line up with TRBD2. CDR3 length equals 16 residues. The germline CDR1 and CDR2 sequences are SGDLS and YYNGEE. V shed 3 bases, J shed 7 bases, and the junction held 8 bases outside the gene matches. The CDR3 protein is CASSAPTSGGWNEQFF. The DNA for the CDR3 is TGTGCCAGCAGCGCCCCGACTAGCGGGGGTTGGAATGAGCAGTTCTTC.

V and J are TRBV28 and TRBJ2-4; 7 bases match TRBD1. Germline values: CDR1 MDHEN, CDR2 SYDVKM. The CDR3 is made up of 15 amino acids. V was pared by 7 bases and J by 0 bases, with 6 bases of the junction left unmatched. The CDR3: CASNPDRPAKNIQYF. The DNA of the CDR3 is TGTGCCAGCAACCCGGACAGGCCAGCCAAAAACATTCAGTACTTC.

The rearrangement joins TRBV18 to TRBJ2-7, with 15 bases identical to TRBD2. The V gene end was trimmed by 3 bases and the J gene end by 6 bases; junction bases not matched to a gene: 0. The V gene's germline CDR1 is KGHSH and CDR2 LQKENI. The CDR3 is 14 amino acids. The CDR3 loop is CASSPGLAGGEQYF. CDR3 DNA sequence: TGTGCCAGCTCACCGGGACTAGCGGGAGGCGAGCAGTACTTC.

This clone turned up a few times. This rearrangement joins TRBV10-2 to TRBJ2-1, with D possibly being TRBD2 (5 bases). The CDR3 has 14 amino acids. Trimming cost V 6 bases and J 2 bases, with 11 bases left between them. Germline loops: CDR1 WSHSY, CDR2 SAAADI. CDR3 in DNA: TGCGCCAGCAGCCCGGACTGGACCTACAATGAGCAGTTCTTC. It encodes CASSPDWTYNEQFF.

The rearrangement joins TRBV7-3 to TRBJ2-2; D gene ambiguous. V lost 6 bases to trimming and J lost 1 base, with 9 bases between them. Germline CDR1 SGHTA, CDR2 FQGTGA. The CDR3 runs 14 residues. CDR3: CASRRARNTGELFF. The CDR3 DNA reads TGTGCCAGCAGAAGAGCTAGGAACACCGGGGAGCTGTTTTTT.

Here the CDR3 DNA reads TGTGCCAGCAGCAACGGGGCGCTAGCGGGGGGGATCGAGACCCAGTACTTC. It encodes CASSNGALAGGIETQYF. The genes are TRBV7-3 and TRBJ2-5; 12 nucleotides align to TRBD2. This CDR3 contains 17 residues. Germline V lookup: CDR1 SGHTA, CDR2 FQGTGA. Losses at the gene ends were 5 bases for V and 5 bases for J; bases not matched to a gene: 12.

This clone occurred once. The V and J genes are TRBV29-1 and TRBJ2-7; TRBD2 matches at 7 bases. Looked up from germline, CDR1 is SQVTM and CDR2 is ANQGSEA. Trimming removed 6 bases from V and 4 bases from J; junction bases left unmatched: 6. CDR3 length: 12 amino acids. This CDR3 is CSVHDGGYEQYF. Here the CDR3 DNA reads TGCAGCGTACACGACGGGGGGTACGAGCAGTACTTC.

In its sample, this clone was seen a few times. The rearrangement links TRBV5-8 to TRBJ2-1; TRBD2 matches 8 bases. The CDR3 sequence is 16 residues long. CDR1 is SGHTS, CDR2 YDEGEE, per germline. The junction had 10 bases not matched to a gene; V was cut back by 4 bases and J by 4 bases. The CDR3, as DNA: TGTGCCAGCAGCAATGTGGGGCGGGAGGTATACAATGAGCAGTTCTTC. Translation: CASSNVGREVYNEQFF.

The V call is TRBV11-3, the J call TRBJ2-2, with D maybe TRBD1 (6 bases). In germline, CDR1 is SGHNT, CDR2 YENEEA. The CDR3 loop spans 16 amino acids. V lost 4 bases, J lost 5 bases, and 17 bases lay in between. The CDR3 here is CASSSGVHELTGELFF. CDR3 sequence (DNA): TGTGCCAGCAGCTCAGGGGTCCACGAACTGACCGGGGAGCTGTTTTTT.

The chain links TRBV4-3 to TRBJ2-2; D might be TRBD2 (6 bases). V gave up 0 bases and J gave up 3 bases, with 11 bases separating them. Germline V lookup: CDR1 LGHNA, CDR2 YSLEER. The CDR3 extends over 16 amino acids. CDR3 bases: TGCGCCAGCAGCCAAGATTCGCGGGGAGACACCGGGGAGCTGTTTTTT. This codes for CASSQDSRGDTGELFF.

The genes are TRBV27 and TRBJ1-6; D is ambiguous. Trimming stripped 5 bases from V and 5 bases from J, with 7 bases between. The germline gives CDR1 MNHEY, CDR2 SMNVEV (reference sequence). The CDR3 is 13 residues long. The CDR3 coding sequence is TGTGCCAGCAGTCACATGAATAATTCACCCCTCCACTTT. Amino acid sequence: CASSHMNNSPLHF.

The rearrangement uses TRBV7-9 and TRBJ2-3; possibly TRBD2 for D (5 bases). Per germline, CDR1 SEHNR and CDR2 FQNEAQ (reference sequence). The CDR3 loop spans 14 amino acids. Trimming removed 8 bases at V and 0 bases at J, with 12 bases between. DNA for the CDR3: TGTGCCAGCTGCCCTAGCCGCAGCACAGATACGCAGTATTTT. Translation: CASCPSRSTDTQYF.